The clone carrying this T cell receptor beta chain was seen just once. The data were produced by immunoSEQ multiplex PCR, yet TCRdb's version contains in-frame clones alone and is incomplete. The repertoire holds about 220,000 clones, with about 89% as singletons. This sample was included in a study of cytomegalovirus exposure and HLA in healthy donors. Study-level information: The same platform used for the 666 first-cohort repertoires was also used for the 95 to 150 validation repertoires, as a later analysis reported.

The germline V gene encodes CDR1 MNHNS and CDR2 SASEGT. Trimming took off 4 bases at V and 2 bases at J, with 9 bases between the two ends. The CDR3 runs to 14 residues. The sample consisted of PBMCs. This chain uses TRBV6-1 with TRBJ1-5; D call uncertain. This clonotype was sampled from a young woman in good health and CMV-seronegative. The CDR3, as DNA: TGTGCCAGCAGTGTAAGACGGGGCAATCAGCCCCAGCATTTT. It is translated as CASSVRRGNQPQHF.